This is a list of T cell receptor beta chains from one sample in a study of T cells in Graves' hyperthyroidism and ophthalmopathy. TCRdb called the multiplex PCR reads again in MiXCR, with one record for every CDR3 protein. The profile shows approximately 870,000 distinct CDR3 sequences, around 38% of them singletons. The material sequenced was blood. The source of these receptors is a young man with Graves' hyperthyroidism. CDR3s include the opening cysteine and the closing phenylalanine or tryptophan. Each record gives: J gene, V gene, CDR3 protein.

>TRBJ1-1|TRBV10-3
CASSTGVAEAFF
>TRBJ1-4|TRBV2
CASRKQGATNEKLFF
>TRBJ1-1|TRBV10-3
CAISGANTEAFF
>TRBJ1-4|TRBV6-6
CASSRWMGRSEKLFF
>TRBJ1-1|TRBV10-3
CAISETGFDTEAFF
>TRBJ1-1|TRBV7-4
CASSFGDRGPEAFF
>TRBJ2-5|TRBV7-9
CASSFPASSLEETQYF
>TRBJ2-1|TRBV25-1
CASSDTHNEQFF
>TRBJ2-5|TRBV10-1
CASSRDTVGAETQYF
>TRBJ1-5|TRBV2
CASSQTGGKQPQHF
>TRBJ1-2|TRBV29-1
CSVEGDLLDGYTF
>TRBJ2-2|TRBV11-3
CASSLGGQGNTGELFF
>TRBJ1-1|TRBV7-9
CASSPLGVVNTEAFF
>TRBJ2-7|TRBV2
CASSEDLVTYEQYF
>TRBJ2-7|TRBV7-6
CASSNGLAGDYGQYF
>TRBJ2-5|TRBV5-4
CASSLIGSAQETQYF
>TRBJ2-7|TRBV5-1
CASSLEGLAVSGEQYF
>TRBJ2-7|TRBV20-1
CSASLGTLEQYF
>TRBJ2-7|TRBV29-1
CSASGVNTGELYF
>TRBJ2-2|TRBV2
CASSEGDRGLPGELFF
>TRBJ1-1|TRBV5-4
CASSLGRGAEAFF
>TRBJ2-7|TRBV7-2
CASSLALGYSYEQYF
>TRBJ1-5|TRBV19
CASSLSATNQPQHF
>TRBJ2-5|TRBV6-5
CASSYSTGRGETQYF
>TRBJ2-5|TRBV5-6
CASSLGTGLLIPETQYF
>TRBJ2-2|TRBV20-1
CSARDTLGQSNTGELFF
>TRBJ2-7|TRBV20-1
CSARGLAGWYEQYF
>TRBJ2-5|TRBV7-9
CASSHGRGFGETQYF
>NA|TRBV7-9
CASSPGQGDEQFF
>TRBJ2-7|TRBV7-2
CASSRDRGTSYEQYF
>TRBJ1-1|TRBV10-1
CASSPGLTHEAFF
>TRBJ1-1|TRBV19
CASKDYTEAFF
>TRBJ2-7|TRBV11-2
CASSAGGETHEQYF
>TRBJ1-5|TRBV10-1
CASSDRRSNQPQHF
>TRBJ2-7|TRBV19
CASSIGRPVYEQYF
>TRBJ2-7|TRBV7-3
CASSLMAGNSYEQYF
>TRBJ2-5|TRBV20-1
CSALSASLQETQYF
>TRBJ1-2|TRBV7-9
CASSIDRGERGYTF